These 18 T cell receptor beta chains came from one sample sequenced in a study of T cells in Graves' hyperthyroidism and ophthalmopathy. TCR beta CDR3 region amplification was performed from RNA transcripts. The study used the HTBI primer set for a first-round RT-PCR of the TCR CDR3. TCRdb independently ran MiXCR on the multiplex PCR reads; one entry per CDR3 protein. The sample comprises a few hundred thousand distinct CDR3 sequences, approximately 14% of which are singletons, and 14% rests with the top ten. Specimen: blood. These receptors all stem from a middle-aged woman with Graves' hyperthyroidism.

As regards this clonotype: Possible read error: a much larger clone is one base away. The CDR3: CSAREWTKGNYNEQFF. The DNA for the CDR3 is TGCAGTGCTAGAGAATGGACTAAGGGGAACTACAATGAGCAGTTCTTC. The V call is TRBV20-1, the J call TRBJ2-1; D is possibly TRBD2 (6 bases). The CDR3 sequence is 16 residues long. In germline, CDR1 is DFQATT, CDR2 SNEGSKA (reference sequence). V was cut by 0 bases and J by 3 bases, with 15 bases left in between.

In its sample, this clonotype was seen a few times. The V gene is TRBV28, the J gene TRBJ2-7, with TRBD2 identical over 11 bases. V trimming: 3 bases; J trimming: 3 bases; junction bases outside the gene matches: 4. Germline values: CDR1 MDHEN, CDR2 SYDVKM. The length of the CDR3 is 15 residues. The CDR3 loop reads CASSFTLAGDYEQYF. In nucleotides, the CDR3 is TGTGCCAGCAGTTTTACACTAGCGGGAGACTACGAGCAGTACTTC.

V is TRBV5-6 and J is TRBJ2-7; TRBD1 matches at 7 bases. Germline CDR1 and CDR2: SGHDT and YYEEEE. V trimming: 6 bases; J trimming: 4 bases; junction bases outside the gene matches: 7. CDR3 size: 13 residues. The CDR3: CASTLTGRYEQYF. CDR3 sequence (DNA): TGTGCCAGCACACTGACAGGGCGATACGAGCAGTACTTC.

This clonotype has ten or more counts. The chain recombines TRBV24-1 with TRBJ2-2; a weak D match, TRBD1 (5 bases). The CDR3 covers 13 residues. Trimming pared 6 bases from V and 4 bases from J, leaving 8 bases between. CDR1 KGHDR and CDR2 SFDVKD come from the germline V gene. The CDR3 loop reads CATSQGGTGELFF. CDR3 DNA sequence: TGTGCCACCAGTCAGGGTGGCACCGGGGAGCTGTTTTTT.

The chain combines TRBV27 with TRBJ1-6, with 7 bases identical to TRBD1. With V trimmed by 6 bases and J by 9 bases, 14 bases remained unmatched. This CDR3 comprises 16 residues. Germline CDR1 MNHEY, CDR2 SMNVEV (reference sequence). This CDR3 is CASRGTFDRDFSPLHF. DNA of the CDR3: TGTGCCAGCAGAGGTACCTTTGACAGGGACTTTTCACCCCTCCACTTT.

This clonotype was seen ten or more times. One end of the junction is discordant with germline, which a read error may explain. The chain couples TRBV20-1 to TRBJ2-3; 11 positions agree with TRBD2. CDR3 size: 16 residues. Germline CDR1 DFQATT, CDR2 SNEGSKA (reference sequence). CDR3 bases: TGCAGTGCTACCCTTAGCGGGAGGGCGAGCACAGATACGCGGTATTTT. Amino acids: CSATLSGRASTDTRYF.

This clonotype was seen a handful of times. The V gene is TRBV15, the J gene TRBJ2-5, with no clear D. Trimming left V 9 bases short and J 4 bases short, with 9 bases between. Per the germline V gene, CDR1 is LNHNV and CDR2 is YYDKDF (reference sequence). This CDR3 has 11 residues. The CDR3 loop is CATQKGETQYF. The CDR3 nucleotides read TGTGCCACTCAGAAGGGAGAGACCCAGTACTTC.

This clonotype was detected many times. The V and J genes are TRBV20-1 and TRBJ2-3; 9 bases agree with TRBD2. From germline, CDR1 is DFQATT and CDR2 SNEGSKA (reference sequence). This CDR3 has 15 amino acids. V shed 4 bases, J shed 9 bases, and the junction held 14 bases outside the gene matches. The DNA of the CDR3 is TGCAGTGCTACACAATTAGCGGGAGCCACCGCCACGCAGTATTTT. It specifies CSATQLAGATATQYF.

This clonotype has a count of ten or more. The chain couples TRBV20-1 to TRBJ2-1, with 8 nucleotides matching TRBD2. V shed 6 bases, J shed 0 bases, and the junction held 4 bases outside the gene matches. Germline V gene data show CDR1 as DFQATT and CDR2 as SNEGSKA (reference sequence). The CDR3 runs to 14 residues. The CDR3 is CSAAGGASYNEQFF. In DNA form, the CDR3 reads TGCAGTGCCGCCGGGGGGGCCTCCTACAATGAGCAGTTCTTC.

The sample holds many counts of this clonotype. This chain uses TRBV9 with TRBJ2-1; 11 bases map to TRBD2. The V gene's germline CDR1 is SGDLS and CDR2 YYNGEE. The CDR3 has 15 residues. Germline trimming cut 0 bases from V and 6 bases from J; bases unmatched to any gene: 2. CDR3 sequence reads: CASSVDSGRGNEQFF. CDR3 nucleotide sequence: TGTGCCAGCAGCGTAGATAGCGGGAGGGGCAATGAGCAGTTCTTC.

V gene TRBV20-1 combines with J gene TRBJ2-4; 8 bases align to TRBD1. J gave up 7 bases and V 6 bases, and 5 bases lay outside the gene matches. CDR3 length equals 12 residues. The germline V gene has CDR1 DFQATT and CDR2 SNEGSKA (reference sequence). CDR3 sequence reads: CSARQGSNIQYF. DNA of the CDR3: TGCAGTGCCCGACAGGGGTCGAACATTCAGTACTTC.

This clonotype occurred many times. The CDR3 reads CASRDVYGYTF. CDR3 nucleotides: TGTGCCAGCAGAGACGTCTATGGCTACACCTTC. The chain combines TRBV27 with TRBJ1-2; D gene uncertain. The CDR3 covers 11 residues. With 6 bases removed from V and 4 bases from J, the gap between germline ends came to 6 bases. Germline CDR1 and CDR2: MNHEY and SMNVEV (reference sequence).

The chain has TRBV4-1 and TRBJ1-5; 7 nucleotides match TRBD1. Trimming cost V 3 bases and J 5 bases; bases outside gene matches: 13. Germline V gene sequence: CDR1 MGHRA, CDR2 YSYEKL. The CDR3 totals 17 residues. CDR3 DNA sequence: TGCGCCAGCAGCCACACACTTCTGGACAGGCGAGATCAGCCCCAGCATTTT. This gives the protein CASSHTLLDRRDQPQHF.

In its sample, this clonotype was seen a few times. The chain recombines TRBV11-2 with TRBJ2-5, with D possibly matching TRBD2 (8 bases). V was trimmed by 6 bases and J by 10 bases, leaving 18 bases between them. The V gene's germline CDR1 is SGHAT and CDR2 FQNNGV. CDR3 length equals 13 residues. The CDR3 sequence is CASRATGAGGQYF. The CDR3 DNA reads TGTGCCAGCAGAGCTACAGGGGCGGGAGGCCAGTACTTC. The full variable domain, rest sourced from reference TRBV11-2 and TRBJ2-5, is EAGVAQSPRYKIIEKRQSVAFWCNPISGHATLYWYQQILGQGPKLLIQFQNNGVVDDSQLPKDRFSAERLKGVDSTLKIQPAKLEDSAVYLCASRATGAGGQYFGPGTRLLVL.

This clonotype showed up many times. J is TRBJ1-2 and V is TRBV2; D is uncertain. V gave up 6 bases and J gave up 4 bases, with 12 bases separating them. There are 13 residues in the CDR3. The V gene's germline CDR1 is SNHLY and CDR2 FYNNEI. DNA for the CDR3: TGTGCCAGCAGCGCCACGACGGTCTATGGCTACACCTTC. It specifies CASSATTVYGYTF.

In regard to this clonotype: Its ends do not fully match the called genes, so a read error is possible. The chain couples TRBV4-1 to TRBJ2-2, with 8 bases identical to TRBD2. The germline V gene encodes CDR1 MGHRA and CDR2 YSYEKL. This CDR3 has 16 amino acids. The CDR3 region is CASSRPAGDITRELFF. The CDR3 DNA follows: TGCGCCAGCAGCCGACCAGCGGGGGATATCACCAGGGAGCTGTTTTTT.

This clonotype was recorded at least ten times. This chain links TRBV7-8 with TRBJ2-2; maybe TRBD1 (5 bases). In germline, CDR1 is SGHVS, CDR2 FQNEAQ. The V and J ends lost 2 bases and 4 bases respectively, with 8 bases between them. The CDR3 runs 14 residues. This CDR3 is CASSLQGFTGELFF. The CDR3 bases are TGTGCCAGCAGCTTACAGGGTTTCACCGGGGAGCTGTTTTTT.

Worth noting for this clonotype: A read error may account for a junction end that differs from germline. This rearrangement joins TRBV11-1 to TRBJ2-5; the D is unclear. CDR1 is SGHAT, CDR2 FQDESV, per germline (reference sequence). The CDR3 runs to 10 residues. The CDR3 here is CANSDETQYF. In DNA, the CDR3 is TGTGCCAACAGCGATGAGACCCAGTACTTC.